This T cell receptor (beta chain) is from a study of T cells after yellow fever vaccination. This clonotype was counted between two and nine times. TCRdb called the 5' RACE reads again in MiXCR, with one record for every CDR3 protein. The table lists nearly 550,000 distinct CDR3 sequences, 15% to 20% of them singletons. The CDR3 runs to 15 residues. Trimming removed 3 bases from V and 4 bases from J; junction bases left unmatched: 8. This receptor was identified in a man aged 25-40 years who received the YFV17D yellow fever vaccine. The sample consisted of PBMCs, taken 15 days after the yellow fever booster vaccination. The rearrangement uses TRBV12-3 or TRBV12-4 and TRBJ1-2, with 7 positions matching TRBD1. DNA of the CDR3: TGTGCCAGCAGTTTCGGGACAGATTCTTCCTATGGCTACACCTTC. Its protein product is CASSFGTDSSYGYTF.